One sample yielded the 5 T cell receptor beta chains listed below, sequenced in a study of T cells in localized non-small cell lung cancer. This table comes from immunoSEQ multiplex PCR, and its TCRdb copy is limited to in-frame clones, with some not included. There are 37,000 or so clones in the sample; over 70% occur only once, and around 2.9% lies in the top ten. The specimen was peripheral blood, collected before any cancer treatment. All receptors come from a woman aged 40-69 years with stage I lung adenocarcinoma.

The CDR3 coding sequence is TGTGCCAGCAGTTTATCGATGGGCAATCAGCCCCAGCATTTT. It is translated as CASSLSMGNQPQHF. V gene TRBV27 combines with J gene TRBJ1-5; no clear D gene. The CDR3 is made up of 14 amino acids. The germline V gene encodes CDR1 MNHEY and CDR2 SMNVEV (reference sequence). The V and J ends lost 0 bases and 2 bases respectively, with 5 bases between them.

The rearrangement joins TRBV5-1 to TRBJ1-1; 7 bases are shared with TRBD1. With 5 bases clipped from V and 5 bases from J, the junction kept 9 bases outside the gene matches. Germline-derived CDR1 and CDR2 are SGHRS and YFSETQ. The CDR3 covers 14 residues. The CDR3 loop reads CASRNTGVGTEAFF. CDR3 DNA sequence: TGCGCCAGCAGGAACACAGGGGTTGGTACTGAAGCTTTCTTT.

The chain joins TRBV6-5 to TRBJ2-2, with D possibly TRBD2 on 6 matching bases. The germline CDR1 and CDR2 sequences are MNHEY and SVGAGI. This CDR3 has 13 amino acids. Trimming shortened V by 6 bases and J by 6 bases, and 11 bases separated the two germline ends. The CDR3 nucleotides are TGTGCCAGCAGCCCGGGAGTCGCCGGGGAGCTGTTTTTT. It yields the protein CASSPGVAGELFF.

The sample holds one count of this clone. The CDR3 reads CASSPISGRGTGSTGELFF. CDR3 in DNA: TGTGCCAGCTCACCAATAAGTGGTCGCGGGACAGGAAGCACCGGGGAGCTGTTTTTT. J is TRBJ2-2 and V is TRBV18, with 8 positions matching TRBD1. CDR1 is KGHSH, CDR2 LQKENI, per germline. This CDR3 spans 19 amino acids. The J segment lost 4 bases and the V segment lost 2 bases, leaving 15 bases of the junction unmatched.

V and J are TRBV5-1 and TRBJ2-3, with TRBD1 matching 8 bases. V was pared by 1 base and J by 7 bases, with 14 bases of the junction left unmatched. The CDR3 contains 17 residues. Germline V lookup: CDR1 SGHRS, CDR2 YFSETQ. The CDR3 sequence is CASSLLTGQVGTHTQYF. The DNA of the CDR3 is TGCGCCAGCAGCTTGCTCACGGGACAGGTGGGGACACATACGCAGTATTTT.